The sequence of this T cell receptor beta chain was determined in a study of cytomegalovirus exposure and HLA in healthy donors. Study-wide results and caveats: Presence/absence comparisons presumed near-even sequencing depth among donors.

As regards this clone: Its antigen is unidentified.

Germline V gene sequence: CDR1 MNHNS, CDR2 SASEGT. V shed 7 bases and J 3 bases; nucleotides not matched to a gene: 5. The CDR3 consists of 14 residues. Both 60 Vbeta primers and 13 Jbeta primers went into the PCR. Produced via immunoSEQ multiplex PCR; TCRdb's table is partial and in-frame only. The sample lists about 90,000 clones, more than 60% occurring once. Sequencing was performed on PBMCs. This TCR was sampled from a man aged 25 to 45 in good health and CMV-seronegative. The chain couples TRBV6-1 to TRBJ2-7, with TRBD2 matching over 11 bases. CDR3 DNA: TGTGCCAGCAACCTAGCGGGGGGTAACTACGAGCAGTACTTC. Residues: CASNLAGGNYEQYF.